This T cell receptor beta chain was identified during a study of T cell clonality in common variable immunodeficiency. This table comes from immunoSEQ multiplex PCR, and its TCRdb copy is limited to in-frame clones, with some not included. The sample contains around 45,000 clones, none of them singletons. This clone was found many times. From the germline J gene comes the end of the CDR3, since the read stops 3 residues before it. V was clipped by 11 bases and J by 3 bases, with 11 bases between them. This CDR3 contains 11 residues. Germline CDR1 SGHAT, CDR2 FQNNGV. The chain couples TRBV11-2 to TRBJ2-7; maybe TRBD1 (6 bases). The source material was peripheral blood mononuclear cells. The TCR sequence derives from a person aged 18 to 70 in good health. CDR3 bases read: TGTGCCGCAGGACAGCACTACGAG. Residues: CAAGQHYE. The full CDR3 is CAAGQHYEQYF. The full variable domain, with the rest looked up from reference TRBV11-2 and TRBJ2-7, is EAGVAQSPRYKIIEKRQSVAFWCNPISGHATLYWYQQILGQGPKLLIQFQNNGVVDDSQLPKDRFSAERLKGVDSTLKIQPAKLEDSAVYLCAAGQHYEQYFGPGTRLTVT.